The rows below give T cell receptor beta chains drawn from one sample of a study of shared clonotypes between healthy human individuals. Measured with immunoSEQ multiplex PCR; TCRdb has only the in-frame clones, and not every one. The sample holds just over 2,000,000 clones, around 96% seen once. What was sequenced was naive CD8+ T cells sorted from blood. Receptors were obtained from a man in his late teens or twenties in good health. Both conserved end residues are part of each CDR3. D genes are given only for firm matches. Size is omitted from some rows. Given values are once, few, many or a class for expanded clones.

j_call d_call cdr3_length clone_size v_call cdr3_nt cdr3_aa
TRBJ2-7 NA 15 once TRBV9 TGTGCCAGCAGCCCCTACCAGGATGGGGCCTACGAGCAGTACTTC CASSPYQDGAYEQYF
TRBJ1-1 TRBD1 12 few TRBV9 TGTGCCAGCAGCGTACTACAGGGGGAAGCTTTCTTT CASSVLQGEAFF
TRBJ2-5 NA 16 NA TRBV7-9 TGTGCCAGCAGCCCCCGGATGGGGCAACGGGAGGAGACCCAGTACTTC CASSPRMGQREETQYF
TRBJ2-7 NA 13 NA TRBV10-1 TGCGCCAGCAGTGAGTCGTTCCACGCCGGTAGGTACTTC CASSESFHAGRYF
TRBJ1-4 TRBD1 17 NA TRBV15 TGTGCCACCAGCAGGGGGGTGACAGGGGGCTCAAGTGAAAAACTGTTTTTT CATSRGVTGGSSEKLFF
TRBJ1-2 NA 12 NA TRBV6-5 TGTGCCAGCAGTTCCACGACAGATGGCTACACCTTC CASSSTTDGYTF
TRBJ2-3 TRBD2 17 NA TRBV11-2 TGTGCCAGCAGCTTATATCCAGCGGGAGGGAATCCAGATACGCAGTATTTT CASSLYPAGGNPDTQYF
TRBJ2-5 NA 15 NA TRBV7-9 TGTGCCAGCAGCCACCAACTGGACATACAAGAGACCCAGTACTTC CASSHQLDIQETQYF
TRBJ2-5 NA 14 NA TRBV4-1 TGCGCCAGCAGCCAAGATCCCCTGTCGCGGACCCAGTACTTC CASSQDPLSRTQYF
TRBJ1-1 NA 14 few TRBV9 TGTGCCAGCAGCGTAGGTCTTGTGAACACTGAAGCTTTCTTT CASSVGLVNTEAFF
TRBJ1-3 NA 16 NA TRBV6-1 TGTGCCAGCAGTGAATGGGTTTGGGGCTCTGGAAACACCATATATTTT CASSEWVWGSGNTIYF